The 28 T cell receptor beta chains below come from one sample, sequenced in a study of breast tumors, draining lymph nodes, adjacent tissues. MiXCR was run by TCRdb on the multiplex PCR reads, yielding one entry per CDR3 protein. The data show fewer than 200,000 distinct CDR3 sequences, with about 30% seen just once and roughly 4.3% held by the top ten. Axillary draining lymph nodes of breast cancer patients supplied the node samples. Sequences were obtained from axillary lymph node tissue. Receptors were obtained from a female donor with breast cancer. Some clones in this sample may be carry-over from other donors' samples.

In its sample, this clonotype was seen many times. CDR3 region: CSARKVLGPGYNEQFF. CDR3 bases: TGCAGTGCTAGAAAGGTGCTTGGTCCAGGCTACAATGAGCAGTTCTTC. The chain joins TRBV20-1 to TRBJ2-1; D is unclear. Trimming shortened V by 2 bases and J by 3 bases, and 17 bases separated the two germline ends. Germline CDR1 is DFQATT and CDR2 is SNEGSKA (reference sequence). This CDR3 region has 16 residues.

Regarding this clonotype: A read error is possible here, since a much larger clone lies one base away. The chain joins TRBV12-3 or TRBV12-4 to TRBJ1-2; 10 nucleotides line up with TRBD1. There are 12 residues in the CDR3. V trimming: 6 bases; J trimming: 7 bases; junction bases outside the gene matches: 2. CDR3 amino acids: CASRWTGGGYTF. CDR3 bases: TGTGCCAGCAGGTGGACAGGGGGTGGCTACACCTTC.

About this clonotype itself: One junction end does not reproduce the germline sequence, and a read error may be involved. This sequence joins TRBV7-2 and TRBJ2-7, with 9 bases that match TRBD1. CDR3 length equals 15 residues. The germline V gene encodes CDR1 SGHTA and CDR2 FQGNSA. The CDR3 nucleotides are TGTGCCAGCAGCATCCGGGGGACAGGGTCCTACAAGCAGTACTTC. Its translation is CASSIRGTGSYKQYF.

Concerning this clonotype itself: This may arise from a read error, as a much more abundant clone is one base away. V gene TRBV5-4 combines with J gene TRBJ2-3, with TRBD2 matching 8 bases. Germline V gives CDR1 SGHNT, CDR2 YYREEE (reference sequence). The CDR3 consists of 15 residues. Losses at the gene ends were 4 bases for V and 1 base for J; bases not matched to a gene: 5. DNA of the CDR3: TGTGCCAGCAGCCGGGCGCGGGGGGGCACAGATACGCAGTATTTT. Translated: CASSRARGGTDTQYF.

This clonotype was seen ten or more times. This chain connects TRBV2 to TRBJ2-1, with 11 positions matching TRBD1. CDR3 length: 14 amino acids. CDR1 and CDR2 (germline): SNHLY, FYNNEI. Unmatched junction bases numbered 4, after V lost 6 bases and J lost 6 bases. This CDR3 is CASSPGQGGNEQFF. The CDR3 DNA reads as TGTGCCAGCAGCCCGGGACAGGGGGGCAATGAGCAGTTCTTC.

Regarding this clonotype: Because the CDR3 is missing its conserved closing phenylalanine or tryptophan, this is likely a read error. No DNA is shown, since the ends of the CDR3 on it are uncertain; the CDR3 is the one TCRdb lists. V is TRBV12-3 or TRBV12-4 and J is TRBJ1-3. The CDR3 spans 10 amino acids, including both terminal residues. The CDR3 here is CASSLRGRGT.

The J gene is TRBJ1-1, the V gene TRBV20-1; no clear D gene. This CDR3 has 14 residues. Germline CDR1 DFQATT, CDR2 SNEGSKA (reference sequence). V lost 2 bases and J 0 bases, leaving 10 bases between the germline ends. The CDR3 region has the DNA TGCAGTGCTAGAACAGCAAATTTGAACACTGAAGCTTTCTTT. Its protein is CSARTANLNTEAFF.

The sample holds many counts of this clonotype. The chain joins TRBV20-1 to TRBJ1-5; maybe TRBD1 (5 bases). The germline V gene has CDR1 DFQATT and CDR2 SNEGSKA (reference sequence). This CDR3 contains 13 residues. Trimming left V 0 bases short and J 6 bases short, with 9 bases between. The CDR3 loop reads CSARDSGSQPQHF. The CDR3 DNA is TGCAGTGCTAGAGACTCAGGGTCTCAGCCCCAGCATTTT.

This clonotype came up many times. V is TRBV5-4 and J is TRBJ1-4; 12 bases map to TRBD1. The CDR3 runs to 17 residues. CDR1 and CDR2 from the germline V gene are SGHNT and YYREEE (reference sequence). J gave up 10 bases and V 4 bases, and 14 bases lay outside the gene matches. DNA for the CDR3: TGTGCCAGCAGCCCCGGGACAGGGGGCGGGGAGTTGGGAAAACTGTTTTTT. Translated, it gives CASSPGTGGGELGKLFF.

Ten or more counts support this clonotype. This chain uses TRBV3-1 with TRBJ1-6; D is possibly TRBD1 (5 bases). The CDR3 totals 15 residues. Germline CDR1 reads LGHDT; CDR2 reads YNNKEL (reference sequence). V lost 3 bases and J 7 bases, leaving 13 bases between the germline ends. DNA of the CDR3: TGTGCCAGCAGCCACGGGACGGCGATAAATTCACCCCTCCACTTT. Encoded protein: CASSHGTAINSPLHF.

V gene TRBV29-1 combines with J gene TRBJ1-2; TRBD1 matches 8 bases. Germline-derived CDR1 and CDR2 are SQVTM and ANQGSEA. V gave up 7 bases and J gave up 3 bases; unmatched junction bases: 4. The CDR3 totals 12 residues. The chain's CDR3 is CSALTGDYGYTF. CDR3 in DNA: TGCAGCGCCTTGACAGGGGACTATGGCTACACCTTC.

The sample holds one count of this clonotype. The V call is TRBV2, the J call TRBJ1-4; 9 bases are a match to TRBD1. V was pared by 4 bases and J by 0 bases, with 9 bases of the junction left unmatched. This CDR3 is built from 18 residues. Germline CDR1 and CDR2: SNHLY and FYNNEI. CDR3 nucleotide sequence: TGTGCCAGCAGTGTCGGGACAGGGATAATTGCAACTAATGAAAAACTGTTTTTT. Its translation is CASSVGTGIIATNEKLFF.

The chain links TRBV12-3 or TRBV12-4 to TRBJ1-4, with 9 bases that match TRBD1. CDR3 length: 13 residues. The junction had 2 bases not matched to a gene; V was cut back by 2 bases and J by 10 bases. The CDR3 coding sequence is TGTGCCAGCAGTTTACCGACAGGGGGAAAACTGTTTTTT. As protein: CASSLPTGGKLFF.

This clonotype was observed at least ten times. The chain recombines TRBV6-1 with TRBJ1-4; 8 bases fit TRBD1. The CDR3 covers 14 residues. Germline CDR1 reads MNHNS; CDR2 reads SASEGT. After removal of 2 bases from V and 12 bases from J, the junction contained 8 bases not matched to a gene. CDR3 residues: CASSEQGAPGELFF. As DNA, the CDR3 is TGTGCCAGCAGTGAACAGGGGGCGCCGGGGGAACTGTTTTTT.

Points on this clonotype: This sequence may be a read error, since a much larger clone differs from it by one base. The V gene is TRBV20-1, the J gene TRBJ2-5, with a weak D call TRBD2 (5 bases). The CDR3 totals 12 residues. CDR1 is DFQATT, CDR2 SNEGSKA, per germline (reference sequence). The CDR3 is CSGAVPQETPYF. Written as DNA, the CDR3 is TGCAGTGGAGCGGTTCCCCAAGAGACCCCGTACTTC.

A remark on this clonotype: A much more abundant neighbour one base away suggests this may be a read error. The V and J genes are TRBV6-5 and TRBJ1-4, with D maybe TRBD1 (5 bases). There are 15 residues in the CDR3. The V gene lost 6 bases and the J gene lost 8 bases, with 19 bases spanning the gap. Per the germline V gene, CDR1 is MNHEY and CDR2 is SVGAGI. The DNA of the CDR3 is TGTGCCAGCAGCCGCAGTCGGGGCGCGCAGGAAAAACTGTTTTTT. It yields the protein CASSRSRGAQEKLFF.

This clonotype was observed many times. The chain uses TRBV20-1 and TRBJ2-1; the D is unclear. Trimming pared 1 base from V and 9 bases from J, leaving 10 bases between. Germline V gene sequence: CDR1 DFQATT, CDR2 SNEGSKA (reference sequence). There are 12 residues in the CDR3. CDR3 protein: CSARVSSLEQFF. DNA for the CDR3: TGCAGTGCTAGAGTGTCCTCCCTTGAGCAGTTCTTC.

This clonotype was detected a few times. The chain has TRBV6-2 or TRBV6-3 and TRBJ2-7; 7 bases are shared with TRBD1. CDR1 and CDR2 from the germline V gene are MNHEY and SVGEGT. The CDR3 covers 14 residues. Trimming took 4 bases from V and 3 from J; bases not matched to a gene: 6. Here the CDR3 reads CASSSPGGRYEQYF. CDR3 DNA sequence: TGTGCCAGCAGTTCCCCAGGGGGACGCTACGAGCAGTACTTC.

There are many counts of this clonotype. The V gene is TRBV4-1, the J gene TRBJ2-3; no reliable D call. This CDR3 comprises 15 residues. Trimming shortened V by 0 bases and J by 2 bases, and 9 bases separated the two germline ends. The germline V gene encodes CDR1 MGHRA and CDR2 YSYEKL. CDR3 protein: CASSQEGSNTDTQYF. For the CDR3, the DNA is TGCGCCAGCAGCCAAGAAGGAAGTAACACAGATACGCAGTATTTT.

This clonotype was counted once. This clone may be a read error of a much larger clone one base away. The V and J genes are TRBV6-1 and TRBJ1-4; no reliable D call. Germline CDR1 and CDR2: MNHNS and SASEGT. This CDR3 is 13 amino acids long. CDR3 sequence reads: CATRHPHNEKLLF. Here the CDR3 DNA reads TGTGCCACGCGACATCCTCACAATGAAAAACTGCTTTTT.

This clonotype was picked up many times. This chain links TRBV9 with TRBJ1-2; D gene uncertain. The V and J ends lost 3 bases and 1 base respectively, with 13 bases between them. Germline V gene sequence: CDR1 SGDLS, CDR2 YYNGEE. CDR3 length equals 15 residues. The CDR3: CASSGPGSGNYGYTF. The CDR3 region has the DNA TGTGCCAGCAGCGGCCCGGGTAGTGGTAACTATGGCTACACCTTC.

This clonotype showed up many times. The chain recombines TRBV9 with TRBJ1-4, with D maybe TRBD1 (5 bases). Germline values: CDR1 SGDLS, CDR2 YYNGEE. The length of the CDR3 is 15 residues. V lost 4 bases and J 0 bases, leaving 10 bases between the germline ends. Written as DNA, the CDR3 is TGTGCCAGCAGCATAACAGGTGCAACTAATGAAAAACTGTTTTTT. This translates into CASSITGATNEKLFF.

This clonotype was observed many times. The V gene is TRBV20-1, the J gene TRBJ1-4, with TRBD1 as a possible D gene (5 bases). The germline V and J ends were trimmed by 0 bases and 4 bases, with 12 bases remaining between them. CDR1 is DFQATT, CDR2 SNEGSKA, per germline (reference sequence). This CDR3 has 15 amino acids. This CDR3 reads CSARDFQGFNEKLFF. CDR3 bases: TGCAGTGCTAGAGATTTTCAGGGATTTAATGAAAAACTGTTTTTT.

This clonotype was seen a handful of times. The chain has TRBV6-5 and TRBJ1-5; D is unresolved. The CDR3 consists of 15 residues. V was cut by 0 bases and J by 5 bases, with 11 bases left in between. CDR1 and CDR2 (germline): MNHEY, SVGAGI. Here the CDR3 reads CASSYSYSMDQPQHF. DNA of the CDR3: TGTGCCAGCAGTTACTCGTACTCGATGGATCAGCCCCAGCATTTT.

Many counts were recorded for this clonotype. CDR3 protein: CASRLGRENGYTF. In DNA form, the CDR3 reads TGTGCCAGCAGACTTGGACGGGAAAATGGCTACACCTTC. The V gene is TRBV2, the J gene TRBJ1-2; D call uncertain. This CDR3 has 13 residues. The V end was cut by 6 bases, the J end by 6 bases, with 14 bases between. Germline lookup yields CDR1 SNHLY and CDR2 FYNNEI.

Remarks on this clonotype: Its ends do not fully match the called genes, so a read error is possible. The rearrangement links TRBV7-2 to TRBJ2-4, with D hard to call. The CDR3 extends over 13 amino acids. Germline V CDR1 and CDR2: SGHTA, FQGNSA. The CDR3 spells CASSFIAKNIQNF. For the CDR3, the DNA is TGTGCCAGCAGTTTCATAGCCAAAAACATTCAGAACTTC.

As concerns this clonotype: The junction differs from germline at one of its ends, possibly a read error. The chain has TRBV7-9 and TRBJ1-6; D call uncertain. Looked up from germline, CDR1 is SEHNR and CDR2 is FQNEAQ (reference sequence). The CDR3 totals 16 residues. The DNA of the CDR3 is TGTGCCAGCAGCTTGCGAGGAGAGACCTATGATTCACCCCTCCACTTT. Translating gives CASSLRGETYDSPLHF.

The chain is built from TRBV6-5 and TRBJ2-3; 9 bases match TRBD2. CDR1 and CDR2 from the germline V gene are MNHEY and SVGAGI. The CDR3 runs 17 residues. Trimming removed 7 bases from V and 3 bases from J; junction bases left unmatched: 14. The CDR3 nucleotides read TGTGCCAGCATGCGCGGGAGGGCCAAATCAAAGACAGATACGCAGTATTTT. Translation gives CASMRGRAKSKTDTQYF.